This T cell receptor beta chain emerged from a study of shared clonotypes between healthy human individuals. General study results and limits: Exclusively blood specimens were collected; tissue repertoires likely differ. Rarefaction showed that sequencing of sorted subsets was incomplete (despite large depth).

This clone was seen just once. What it binds is unknown. Healthy and HIV-negative, the adult donors had no recent acute infections or vaccinations. The table came from immunoSEQ multiplex PCR; TCRdb's copy has only in-frame clones and leaves some out. The data contain millions of clones, just over 90% of them singletons. In germline, CDR1 is LGHNA, CDR2 YNFKEQ. This CDR3 has 14 residues. V shed 4 bases and J shed 9 bases, with 19 bases lying between them. Input material: naive CD4+ T cells from PBMCs. Regarding subset: CD45RA+ positively selected. The TCR sequence derives from a man between 18 and 35 years old in good health. Some clones in this sample may be carry-over from other donors' samples. The V gene is TRBV4-2, the J gene TRBJ2-7, with D hard to call. The DNA of the CDR3 is TGTGCCAGCAGCCCCCAACTCGATTATCTTTCGCAGTACTTC. This encodes CASSPQLDYLSQYF.